This paragraph reports one TCR beta chain. What it binds is not known. This sample was taken from a study of memory CD4+ T cells and cytomegalovirus serostatus. Profiled with immunoSEQ multiplex PCR; TCRdb holds only in-frame clones, not every one. This repertoire shows fewer than 75,000 clones, around 85% found once; its top ten account for 0.65% to 0.9%. Single viable CD3+CD4+CD8-CD45RO+ cells were sorted as the memory CD4+ T cells. Looked up from germline, CDR1 is MNHEY and CDR2 is SVGAGI. This CDR3 spans 15 amino acids. Overall study findings and caveats: CMV serostatus prediction reached median AUC about 0.96, or 0.93 with US-trained model. Suggested: most of the CMV-linked TCR signature lies in CD4+ memory cells.

The specimen was memory CD4+ T cells from blood. This clonotype was obtained from an adult in good health and CMV-seronegative. The chain is built from TRBV6-5 and TRBJ2-5; 12 bases agree with TRBD1. Matching the DNA end better, TRBJ2-7 makes the J call doubtful. The CDR3 spells CASSSRGQGAFEQYF. DNA for the CDR3: TGTGCCAGCAGCAGCCGGGGACAGGGGGCTTTCGAGCAGTACTTC.